This TCR beta chain was profiled in a study of control samples from healthy donors and cancer patients. The CDR3 contains 23 residues. Libraries were prepared by immunoSEQ multiplex PCR; TCRdb keeps only in-frame clonotypes and omits some of them. The sample yields over 100,000 clones, 92% seen once. The chain links TRBV21-1 to TRBJ2-4; TRBD1, the D gene given by the table, was not confirmed from the DNA. TRBV21-1 is described as a pseudogene. The sequence was collected from a woman in her fifties or sixties in good health. Sequenced: blood. The CDR3 DNA sequence: TGTGCCAGCAGCGGAACGGTCGGGCCCGACAGGGCTTGGTTCTACCGCCTCCAAAACATTCAGTACTTC. Protein sequence: CASSGTVGPDRAWFYRLQNIQYF.